The 19 T cell receptor beta chains reported below all come from one sample, sequenced in a study of shared clonotypes between healthy human individuals. Produced via immunoSEQ multiplex PCR; TCRdb's table is partial and in-frame only. This repertoire shows around 1.4 million clones, roughly 98.5% found once; its top ten account for approximately 0.4%. The sequenced material came from naive CD4+ T cells sorted from blood. Noted subset: CD45RA+ positively selected. These TCRs come from a man between 25 and 39 years old in good health.

V gene TRBV5-1 combines with J gene TRBJ2-6; TRBD1 matches at 8 bases. Per the germline V gene, CDR1 is SGHRS and CDR2 is YFSETQ. J gave up 4 bases and V 2 bases, and 5 bases lay outside the gene matches. The CDR3 spans 16 residues. The CDR3 nucleotides are TGCGCCAGCAGCTTCCAGGGGGCGTCCGGGGCCAACGTCCTGACTTTC. Its protein product is CASSFQGASGANVLTF.

This clone was detected only once. The V gene is TRBV25-1, the J gene TRBJ2-7, with a weak D call TRBD2 (6 bases). Germline V gene sequence: CDR1 MGHDK, CDR2 SYGVNS. Deletions cut 3 bases from V and 7 bases from J, with 19 bases between. The CDR3 has 15 amino acids. CDR3 loop: CASSDPGTSTREQYF. As DNA, the CDR3 is TGTGCCAGCAGTGACCCAGGGACTTCTACCAGGGAGCAGTACTTC.

This chain links TRBV28 with TRBJ2-1; D ambiguous. With 1 base removed from V and 0 bases from J, the gap between germline ends came to 7 bases. The CDR3 length is 15 residues. Germline V gene sequence: CDR1 MDHEN, CDR2 SYDVKM. The CDR3 region has the DNA TGTGCCAGCAGTTTATTGCCGGGCTCCTACAATGAGCAGTTCTTC. Protein: CASSLLPGSYNEQFF.

The chain employs TRBV5-1 and TRBJ2-1; perhaps TRBD2 as D (5 bases). Germline CDR1 and CDR2: SGHRS and YFSETQ. Between the trimmed V and J ends, which lost 4 bases and 7 bases, there was a span of 24 bases. This CDR3 comprises 17 residues. The CDR3 nucleotides read TGCGCCAGCAGCCAACCGGGATCATCGGACTGGCTAAATGAGCAGTTCTTC. It yields the protein CASSQPGSSDWLNEQFF.

The gene calls are TRBV7-9 and TRBJ2-7, with D unresolved. This CDR3 has 13 residues. V gave up 5 bases and J gave up 3 bases, with 11 bases separating them. The germline V gene encodes CDR1 SEHNR and CDR2 FQNEAQ (reference sequence). CDR3 sequence (DNA): TGTGCCAGCAGCACTATCCCGAACTACGAGCAGTACTTC. Its protein product is CASSTIPNYEQYF.

The genes are TRBV10-3 and TRBJ2-6, with D maybe TRBD1 (6 bases). Trimming stripped 6 bases from V and 11 bases from J, with 14 bases between. Per the germline V gene, CDR1 is ENHRY and CDR2 is SYGVKD. The CDR3 spans 13 residues. The CDR3 loop is CAIRPGSGDVLTF. The DNA for the CDR3 is TGTGCCATCAGACCGGGGTCAGGGGACGTCCTGACTTTC.

The chain carries TRBV7-9 and TRBJ1-1; 8 nucleotides agree with TRBD1. Losses at the gene ends were 5 bases for V and 0 bases for J; bases not matched to a gene: 11. CDR1 and CDR2 (germline): SEHNR, FQNEAQ (reference sequence). The CDR3 covers 17 residues. In DNA form, the CDR3 reads TGTGCCAGCAGCACGGACAGGGCACGGTTCATGAACACTGAAGCTTTCTTT. This encodes CASSTDRARFMNTEAFF. Full variable domain (remainder filled in from reference TRBV7-9 and TRBJ1-1): DTGVSQNPRHKITKRGQNVTFRCDPISEHNRLYWYRQTLGQGPEFLTYFQNEAQLEKSRLLSDRFSAERPKGSFSTLEIQRTEQGDSAMYLCASSTDRARFMNTEAFFGQGTRLTVV.

The V gene is TRBV7-9, the J gene TRBJ2-5; D gene unclear. The CDR3 length is 14 residues. Trimming cost V 5 bases and J 3 bases, with 13 bases left between them. CDR1 and CDR2 (germline): SEHNR, FQNEAQ (reference sequence). CDR3 residues: CASSPRHYEETQYF. The CDR3 nucleotides read TGTGCCAGCAGCCCCAGGCACTATGAAGAGACCCAGTACTTC. Using reference TRBV7-9 and TRBJ2-5 for the parts outside the CDR3, the full variable domain is DTGVSQNPRHKITKRGQNVTFRCDPISEHNRLYWYRQTLGQGPEFLTYFQNEAQLEKSRLLSDRFSAERPKGSFSTLEIQRTEQGDSAMYLCASSPRHYEETQYFGPGTRLLVL.

The rearrangement joins TRBV5-4 to TRBJ2-1, with TRBD2 identical over 16 bases. Germline V CDR1 and CDR2: SGHNT, YYREEE (reference sequence). This CDR3 contains 17 residues. V was pared by 3 bases and J by 7 bases, with 7 bases of the junction left unmatched. The CDR3 sequence is CASSWRGTSGRGNEQFF. The CDR3 DNA reads TGTGCCAGCAGCTGGAGAGGGACTAGCGGGAGGGGAAATGAGCAGTTCTTC.

DNA of the CDR3: TGCGCCAGCAGCTTGGTAAGAGAGGGGGACAATGAGCAGTTCTTC. The encoded protein is CASSLVREGDNEQFF. The chain combines TRBV5-1 with TRBJ2-1; a weak D match, TRBD1 (6 bases). The V gene lost 0 bases and the J gene lost 5 bases, with 12 bases spanning the gap. CDR3 length equals 15 residues. The germline V gene has CDR1 SGHRS and CDR2 YFSETQ.

The chain carries TRBV7-9 and TRBJ2-3; D is perhaps TRBD2 (6 bases). Trimming cost V 2 bases and J 2 bases, with 11 bases left between them. This CDR3 has 15 residues. In germline, CDR1 is SEHNR, CDR2 FQNEAQ (reference sequence). The CDR3 sequence is CASSLLKRVTDTQYF. The DNA of the CDR3 is TGTGCCAGCAGCTTACTCAAGCGGGTCACAGATACGCAGTATTTT.

The chain has TRBV18 and TRBJ1-3, with D perhaps matching TRBD1 (5 bases). This CDR3 contains 14 residues. V dropped 3 bases and J dropped 4 bases, with 10 bases sitting between them. The germline V gene encodes CDR1 KGHSH and CDR2 LQKENI. The CDR3 sequence: CASSPRTTGNTIYF. CDR3 in DNA: TGTGCCAGCTCACCGAGGACAACCGGAAACACCATATATTTT.

The genes are TRBV5-1 and TRBJ1-1, with D uncertain. From germline, CDR1 is SGHRS and CDR2 YFSETQ. Trimming cost V 4 bases and J 4 bases, with 11 bases left between them. The length of the CDR3 is 13 residues. Written as DNA, the CDR3 is TGCGCCAGCAGCGGAAAAGGGAGCACTGAAGCTTTCTTT. It codes for CASSGKGSTEAFF. The whole variable domain, filled in from reference TRBV5-1 and TRBJ1-1, reads KAGVTQTPRYLIKTRGQQVTLSCSPISGHRSVSWYQQTPGQGLQFLFEYFSETQRNKGNFPGRFSGRQFSNSRSEMNVSTLELGDSALYLCASSGKGSTEAFFGQGTRLTVV.

The J gene is TRBJ2-1, the V gene TRBV23-1, with 8 positions matching TRBD1. TRBV23-1 is noted as an ORF with a role that remains uncertain. V was pared by 4 bases and J by 7 bases, with 6 bases of the junction left unmatched. The CDR3 covers 14 residues. The CDR3 DNA reads as TGCGCCAGCAGTCTAGGACAGGGATTAAATGAGCAGTTCTTC. As protein: CASSLGQGLNEQFF.

The genes are TRBV5-8 and TRBJ1-4; D might be TRBD1 (5 bases). Trimming took 1 base from V and 5 from J, leaving 15 bases between them. The CDR3 loop spans 16 amino acids. Germline CDR1 reads SGHTS; CDR2 reads YDEGEE. The CDR3 protein is CASSLLLTGNNEKLFF. CDR3 in DNA: TGTGCCAGCAGCTTGCTACTAACAGGCAACAATGAAAAACTGTTTTTT.

The J gene is TRBJ2-1, the V gene TRBV28; TRBD1 aligns across 8 bases. The CDR3 length is 14 residues. The trim removed 2 bases at V and 7 bases at J, leaving 4 bases unmatched. In germline, CDR1 is MDHEN, CDR2 SYDVKM. CDR3 sequence (DNA): TGTGCCAGCAGTTTAGGACAGGGATGGAATGAGCAGTTCTTC. Translation gives CASSLGQGWNEQFF.

The CDR3 reads CASGPNNLADTQYF. The DNA for the CDR3 is TGTGCCAGCGGACCAAATAATCTTGCCGATACGCAGTATTTT. The chain joins TRBV2 to TRBJ2-3; D remains ambiguous. Germline CDR1 reads SNHLY; CDR2 reads FYNNEI. The CDR3 length is 14 residues. Trimming shortened V by 8 bases and J by 6 bases, and 18 bases separated the two germline ends. The full variable domain, with the rest looked up from reference TRBV2 and TRBJ2-3, is EPEVTQTPSHQVTQMGQEVILRCVPISNHLYFYWYRQILGQKVEFLVSFYNNEISEKSEIFDDQFSVERPDGSNFTLKIRSTKLEDSAMYFCASGPNNLADTQYFGPGTRLTVL.

The V and J genes are TRBV15 and TRBJ2-7; 7 positions agree with TRBD1. There are 14 residues in the CDR3. V was clipped by 2 bases and J by 2 bases; unmatched bases: 3. Germline V gene data show CDR1 as LNHNV and CDR2 as YYDKDF (reference sequence). In DNA, the CDR3 is TGTGCCACCAGCAGAAGGGACAGCACCTACGAGCAGTACTTC. Translated: CATSRRDSTYEQYF.

The CDR3, as DNA: TGTGCCAGCAGTGTGGGGGACGAGGCAGGGCAATACGAGCAGTACTTC. Protein: CASSVGDEAGQYEQYF. The rearrangement joins TRBV2 to TRBJ2-7; D possibly matches TRBD1 or TRBD2 (5 bases each). CDR1 and CDR2 (germline): SNHLY, FYNNEI. Between the trimmed V and J ends, which lost 4 bases and 4 bases, there was a span of 20 bases. The CDR3 sequence is 16 residues long. Combining the CDR3 with reference TRBV2 and TRBJ2-7 gives the whole variable domain EPEVTQTPSHQVTQMGQEVILRCVPISNHLYFYWYRQILGQKVEFLVSFYNNEISEKSEIFDDQFSVERPDGSNFTLKIRSTKLEDSAMYFCASSVGDEAGQYEQYFGPGTRLTVT.